The clone carrying this T cell receptor (beta chain) was seen many times. Its antigen is not known. This specimen belongs to a study of glioma-infiltrating T cells. Study-level results: Shared blood CDR3 signature motifs marked patients with low tissue-blood divergence.

Amplification of TCR alpha and beta CDR3 regions from RNA used iRepertoire nested multiplex PCR. One entry per CDR3 protein results from TCRdb running MiXCR on the multiplex PCR reads. Of 300,000 to 450,000 distinct CDR3 sequences listed, roughly two fifths are singletons. The CDR3 runs to 13 residues. The J segment lost 7 bases and the V segment lost 8 bases, leaving 11 bases of the junction unmatched. The germline gives CDR1 DFQATT, CDR2 SNEGSKA (reference sequence). The chain joins TRBV20-1 to TRBJ2-1, with 7 bases lining up with TRBD2. The origin of this receptor is a human donor with low-grade glioma or glioblastoma, undergoing nonglioma brain surgery, or in good health (not recorded which). What was sequenced was glioma tissue, nonneoplastic brain tissue, or PBMCs (not recorded which). CDR3 region: CSTTGLFENEQFF. CDR3 bases: TGCAGTACAACGGGACTATTTGAAAATGAGCAGTTCTTC.